The 28 T cell receptor beta chains below were found in one sample sequenced in a study of prognosis after radiotherapy for stage I lung cancer. From genomic DNA, two-round multiplex PCR was used to amplify TCR beta CDR3. Initially, in first-round PCR, primers specific to each TRBV and TRBJ gene were used. From the multiplex PCR reads, TCRdb called clonotypes with MiXCR, one entry per CDR3 protein. Among 25,000 to 30,000 distinct CDR3 sequences listed, about 41% were seen once. Sequencing was performed on PBMCs, taken before or after stereotactic body radiation therapy (not recorded which). These receptors were taken from a donor of 50 years or more with non-small cell lung cancer.

Ten or more counts support this clonotype. CDR3 residues: CASSSGRGRVYNEQFF. For the CDR3, the DNA is TGTGCCAGCAGTTCCGGGCGGGGACGAGTCTACAATGAGCAGTTCTTC. The genes are TRBV27 and TRBJ2-1; D is possibly TRBD2 (6 bases). Germline V lookup: CDR1 MNHEY, CDR2 SMNVEV (reference sequence). This CDR3 has 16 residues. The V gene lost 4 bases and the J gene lost 3 bases, with 16 bases spanning the gap.

Ten or more counts support this clonotype. This sequence joins TRBV7-9 and TRBJ2-1, with no clear D. The V end was cut by 5 bases, the J end by 9 bases, with 11 bases between. The CDR3 sequence is 12 residues long. The V gene's germline CDR1 is SEHNR and CDR2 FQNEAQ (reference sequence). CDR3 amino acids: CASSLTDREQFF. The CDR3 DNA reads as TGTGCCAGCAGCCTTACGGATCGTGAGCAGTTCTTC.

With regard to this clonotype: A far larger clone differs by one base, so this is likely a read error. The rearrangement links TRBV6-5 to TRBJ1-1, with 7 bases identical to TRBD1. This CDR3 spans 14 amino acids. Germline CDR1 is MNHEY and CDR2 is SVGAGI. The CDR3 loop is CASSYLGQNTESFF. CDR3 bases: TGTGCCAGCAGTTACTTGGGACAGAACACTGAATCTTTCTTT.

CDR3 bases: TGTGCCAGCAGTGAGGCTAGCTGTGGGTCGGAGGTGCAGTATTTT. Its translation: CASSEASCGSEVQYF. V and J are TRBV6-1 and TRBJ2-3, with D perhaps TRBD2 (5 bases). Germline V gene data show CDR1 as MNHNS and CDR2 as SASEGT. This CDR3 is built from 15 residues. Trimming removed 3 bases at V and 11 bases at J, with 21 bases between.

As to this clonotype: Given a far larger clone just one base away, this is likely a sequencing read error. This chain joins TRBV20-1 and TRBJ2-5, with 9 bases that match TRBD2. The J call may be incorrect, as the DNA end agrees better with TRBJ2-1. CDR3 size: 12 residues. Germline loops: CDR1 DFQATT, CDR2 SNEGSKA (reference sequence). The CDR3 DNA follows: TGCAGTTCTTGTAGCGGGAGTAGTGAGCAGTTCTTC. Protein sequence: CSSCSGSSEQFF.

This clonotype has at least ten counts. It may be a read error: a sequence one base away is much more abundant. The rearrangement uses TRBV12-3 or TRBV12-4 and TRBJ1-3, with D unresolved. The CDR3 consists of 11 residues. The V and J ends lost 7 bases and 9 bases respectively, with 10 bases between them. The CDR3 coding sequence is TGTGCCAGCATGACCCGGAGCACCATATATTTT. It translates to CASMTRSTIYF.

As for this clonotype: Sequence at one end of the junction differs from germline and may be a read error. The chain uses TRBV7-3 and TRBJ1-2; unclear D gene. CDR3 length: 13 amino acids. Germline V gives CDR1 SGHTA, CDR2 FQGTGA. CDR3 in amino acids: CASSLWPGYGHTF. The CDR3 bases are TGTGCCAGCAGCTTATGGCCAGGCTATGGCCACACCTTC.

This clonotype appeared many times. This rearrangement joins TRBV29-1 to TRBJ2-2; D is unclear. The CDR3 extends over 13 amino acids. From germline, CDR1 is SQVTM and CDR2 ANQGSEA. Trimming stripped 5 bases from V and 6 bases from J, with 13 bases between. This chain's CDR3 is CSVSWTLAGELFF. The CDR3 DNA reads as TGCAGCGTTTCTTGGACCCTTGCCGGGGAGCTGTTTTTT.

This clonotype was seen repeatedly, ten times or more. This sequence joins TRBV3-1 and TRBJ2-7; D gene ambiguous. V shed 2 bases and J shed 5 bases, with 7 bases lying between them. The germline CDR1 and CDR2 sequences are LGHDT and YNNKEL (reference sequence). The CDR3 consists of 12 residues. CDR3: CASSQTTDEQYF. The CDR3, as DNA: TGTGCCAGCAGCCAAACAACCGACGAGCAGTACTTC.

As concerns this clonotype: With a much larger clone just one base away, this may be a read error. The chain uses TRBV6-2 or TRBV6-3 and TRBJ2-5; 16 bases agree with TRBD2. J lost 4 bases, V lost 2 bases, and 1 base had no gene match. The length of the CDR3 is 16 residues. Germline V gene sequence: CDR1 MNHEY, CDR2 SVGEGT. In DNA form, the CDR3 reads TGTGCCAGCAGTTACGGGACTAGCGGGAGGGGAGAGACCCAGTACTTC. As protein: CASSYGTSGRGETQYF.

The rearrangement links TRBV12-3 or TRBV12-4 to TRBJ2-7; 9 nucleotides match TRBD1. The CDR3 has 16 residues. Trimming took 0 bases from V and 2 from J; bases not matched to a gene: 5. The CDR3 loop reads CASSLAVGQGPYEQYF. In DNA form, the CDR3 reads TGTGCCAGCAGTTTAGCGGTAGGACAGGGGCCCTACGAGCAGTACTTC.

The CDR3 DNA reads TGTGCCAGCGTTGAAATGGTTAGCGGCACAGATACGCAGTATTTT. It encodes CASVEMVSGTDTQYF. The chain has TRBV2 and TRBJ2-3; perhaps TRBD2 as D (5 bases). In germline, CDR1 is SNHLY, CDR2 FYNNEI. CDR3 size: 15 residues. Trimming removed 8 bases at V and 1 base at J, with 16 bases between.

On this clonotype: This clone may be a read error of a much larger clone one base away. The chain combines TRBV6-2 or TRBV6-3 with TRBJ2-2, with D possibly matching TRBD1 (5 bases). V was shortened by 8 bases and J by 9 bases, with 16 bases between the two germline ends. There are 13 residues in the CDR3. CDR1 and CDR2 (germline): MNHEY, SVGEGT. For the CDR3, the DNA is TGTGCCAGCCGACAGATGGCCATCTGGGAGCTGTTTTTT. Translated: CASRQMAIWELFF.

Concerning this clonotype: A far larger clone lies a single base away; this is likely a read error. This chain uses TRBV6-2 or TRBV6-3 with TRBJ2-5, with D tentatively TRBD2 (5 bases). Germline V gene lookup returns CDR1 MNHEY and CDR2 SVGEGT. The CDR3 length is 12 residues. The ends were cut back, 5 bases at V and 11 bases at J, with 15 bases in the middle. CDR3 DNA: TGTGCCAGCAGTGGCGAGGGAACGGCGCAGTACTTC. It codes for CASSGEGTAQYF.

With regard to this clonotype: With a much larger clone just one base away, this may be a read error. The rearrangement uses TRBV10-2 and TRBJ2-1, with unresolved D. Per germline, CDR1 WSHSY and CDR2 SAAADI. There are 12 residues in the CDR3. The V end was cut by 0 bases, the J end by 10 bases, with 7 bases between. The CDR3 region has the DNA TGCGCCAGCAGTGAGTCGGGTCGGGAGCAGTTCTTC. Protein sequence: CASSESGREQFF.

This clonotype has a count of ten or more. V usage is TRBV12-3 or TRBV12-4 and J usage is TRBJ1-1; 10 bases align to TRBD1. The V gene end was trimmed by 6 bases and the J gene end by 3 bases; junction bases not matched to a gene: 4. This CDR3 spans 14 amino acids. The CDR3 spells CASRTGGMYTEAFF. The CDR3 DNA follows: TGTGCCAGCAGGACAGGGGGCATGTACACTGAAGCTTTCTTT.

At least ten counts were recorded for this clonotype. The V call is TRBV27, the J call TRBJ2-2; 9 nucleotides match TRBD1. The CDR3 extends over 16 amino acids. In germline, CDR1 is MNHEY, CDR2 SMNVEV (reference sequence). J gave up 9 bases and V 8 bases, and 16 bases lay outside the gene matches. The CDR3 region has the DNA TGTGCCAGCGGATCCCGCGGGACAGGGAACCACCGGGAGCTGTTTTTT. This sequence encodes CASGSRGTGNHRELFF.

This clonotype was observed many times. The gene calls are TRBV4-2 and TRBJ1-1; the D gene is possibly TRBD1 (5 bases). CDR1 LGHNA and CDR2 YNFKEQ come from the germline V gene. There are 17 residues in the CDR3. V lost 1 base and J lost 1, with 16 bases in between. This chain's CDR3 is CASSQGTGTLGNTEAFF. Written as DNA, the CDR3 is TGTGCCAGCAGCCAAGGTACCGGGACTCTCGGGAACACTGAAGCTTTCTTT.

This clonotype was observed many times. The chain has TRBV9 and TRBJ2-3; TRBD2 aligns across 8 bases. The V gene's germline CDR1 is SGDLS and CDR2 YYNGEE. The trim removed 0 bases at V and 3 bases at J, leaving 6 bases unmatched. There are 16 residues in the CDR3. CDR3 amino acids: CASSVVHGRGTDTQYF. The CDR3 nucleotides read TGTGCCAGCAGCGTAGTGCACGGGAGGGGGACAGATACGCAGTATTTT.

Concerning this clonotype: The likely explanation is a read error, given a far larger clone one base away. The chain employs TRBV6-2 or TRBV6-3 and TRBJ2-2; maybe TRBD2 (6 bases). The germline CDR1 and CDR2 sequences are MNHEY and SVGEGT. This CDR3 has 14 residues. In DNA, the CDR3 is TGTGCCAGCAGTCTCGGGAGTAACACCGGGGAGCTGTCTTTT. Protein product: CASSLGSNTGELSF.

The gene calls are TRBV9 and TRBJ2-3; maybe TRBD2 (5 bases). The CDR3 extends over 16 amino acids. The ends were cut back, 0 bases at V and 1 base at J, with 12 bases in the middle. Looked up from germline, CDR1 is SGDLS and CDR2 is YYNGEE. The CDR3 region has the DNA TGTGCCAGCAGCGTAGGTCTAGCAGCGGGCACAGATACGCAGTATTTT. Translation gives CASSVGLAAGTDTQYF.

This chain connects TRBV6-2 or TRBV6-3 to TRBJ2-1, with 12 bases fitting TRBD2. The CDR3 runs to 13 residues. CDR1 and CDR2 from the germline V gene are MNHEY and SVGEGT. The J segment lost 6 bases and the V segment lost 6 bases, leaving 0 bases of the junction unmatched. CDR3 amino acids: CASRLAGGNEQFF. The CDR3 DNA follows: TGTGCCAGCAGACTAGCGGGAGGCAATGAGCAGTTCTTC.

The rearrangement uses TRBV11-2 and TRBJ1-2; 8 nucleotides line up with TRBD1. The CDR3 is 12 residues long. With V trimmed by 9 bases and J by 6 bases, 6 bases remained unmatched. Germline values: CDR1 SGHAT, CDR2 FQNNGV. The CDR3 protein is CARQGASDGYTF. The CDR3 DNA reads as TGTGCCAGGCAGGGGGCTAGCGATGGCTACACCTTC.

The chain joins TRBV5-1 to TRBJ1-2, with TRBD1 identical over 11 bases. The germline CDR1 and CDR2 sequences are SGHRS and YFSETQ. The CDR3 loop spans 14 amino acids. Trimming took 5 bases from V and 6 from J; bases not matched to a gene: 6. The CDR3, as DNA: TGCGCCAGCAGACCTAGGACAGGGGGCAATGGCTACACCTTC. Protein sequence: CASRPRTGGNGYTF.

A word on this clonotype: Possible read error: a much larger clone is one base away. The chain recombines TRBV20-1 with TRBJ2-5; 12 bases fit TRBD2. The CDR3 totals 16 residues. The V gene's germline CDR1 is DFQATT and CDR2 SNEGSKA (reference sequence). V lost 4 bases, J lost 3 bases, and 9 bases stayed unmatched. The CDR3 DNA follows: TGCAGTGCTACCCGACTAGCGGGGGCCCTAAAAGAGACCCAGTACTTC. Translated: CSATRLAGALKETQYF.

Many counts were recorded for this clonotype. V gene TRBV6-2 or TRBV6-3 combines with J gene TRBJ2-6; D is undetermined. Trimming left V 5 bases short and J 2 bases short, with 19 bases between. Germline V gives CDR1 MNHEY, CDR2 SVGEGT. The CDR3 consists of 18 residues. CDR3 loop: CASSEALGINPGANVLTF. The CDR3 DNA sequence: TGTGCCAGCAGTGAAGCTCTGGGGATTAATCCTGGGGCCAACGTCCTGACTTTC.

This clonotype was detected many times. V and J are TRBV6-5 and TRBJ2-1, with TRBD1 identical over 9 bases. V gave up 2 bases and J gave up 4 bases; unmatched junction bases: 6. Germline V gene lookup returns CDR1 MNHEY and CDR2 SVGAGI. The CDR3 length is 16 residues. The CDR3 nucleotides are TGTGCCAGCAGTTACGAAGTGGGACAGGGTTACAATGAGCAGTTCTTC. Protein: CASSYEVGQGYNEQFF.

The chain employs TRBV5-1 and TRBJ1-6; D ambiguous. This CDR3 spans 13 amino acids. Germline lookup yields CDR1 SGHRS and CDR2 YFSETQ. Trimming pared 0 bases from V and 10 bases from J, leaving 8 bases between. CDR3 DNA: TGCGCCAGCAGCTTGGCCGGGAGGTCACCCCTCCACTTT. It codes for CASSLAGRSPLHF. Complete variable domain (other parts from reference TRBV5-1 and TRBJ1-6): KAGVTQTPRYLIKTRGQQVTLSCSPISGHRSVSWYQQTPGQGLQFLFEYFSETQRNKGNFPGRFSGRQFSNSRSEMNVSTLELGDSALYLCASSLAGRSPLHFGNGTRLTVT.